This TCR beta chain was profiled in a study of cytomegalovirus exposure and HLA in healthy donors. Amplification used 60 Vbeta primers and 13 Jbeta primers. The data were produced by immunoSEQ multiplex PCR, yet TCRdb's version contains in-frame clones alone and is incomplete. Its table lists 70,000 or so clones. The CDR3 is made up of 15 amino acids. Per the germline V gene, CDR1 is GTSNPN and CDR2 is SVGIG (reference sequence). With respect to this clone: The junction departs from the called germline gene at one end, perhaps through a read error.

The receptor comes from a boy aged 5-17 years in good health and CMV-seronegative. The V call is TRBV30, the J call TRBJ2-2; 8 nucleotides line up with TRBD1. What was sequenced was PBMCs. CDR3 DNA: TGTGCCGGGAGCGACAGGGGCAGGGACACCGGGGAGCTGTTTTTT. This encodes CAGSDRGRDTGELFF. Complete variable domain (other parts from reference TRBV30 and TRBJ2-2): SQTIHQWPATLVQPVGSPLSLECTVEGTSNPNLYWYRQAAGRGLQLLFYSVGIGQISSEVPQNLSASRPQDRQFILSSKKLLLSDSGFYLCAGSDRGRDTGELFFGEGSRLTVL.